This entry lists 2 T cell receptor beta chains sequenced from one sample in a study of CD8+ T cells in alopecia areata. Treatment meaning: oral pan-JAK inhibitor, 5-10 mg twice daily. RNA was extracted and reverse transcribed into cDNA as the sequencing template. TCRdb's table, derived via immunoSEQ multiplex PCR, lists solely in-frame clones and lacks some. The sample consists of approximately 200,000 clones, roughly 50% of them appearing once. Material: CD4+ T cells sorted from blood, obtained at week 24, from a patient treated with tofacitinib. Source of these receptors: a human donor with alopecia areata.

This clone was recorded a few times. The chain has TRBV9 and TRBJ2-1; the match to TRBD2 covers 9 bases. Per germline, CDR1 SGDLS and CDR2 YYNGEE. V gave up 4 bases and J gave up 4 bases; unmatched junction bases: 15. This CDR3 region has 18 residues. CDR3 sequence reads: CASSFDRRAGGTYNEQFF. In DNA, the CDR3 is TGTGCCAGCAGCTTCGACCGTAGAGCGGGGGGTACGTACAATGAGCAGTTCTTC.

V and J are TRBV15 and TRBJ1-4, with TRBD1 matching 8 bases. This CDR3 contains 15 residues. Germline trimming cut 3 bases from V and 0 bases from J; bases unmatched to any gene: 0. CDR1 is LNHNV and CDR2 is YYDKDF in the germline V gene (reference sequence). This CDR3 is CATSRDRATNEKLFF. In nucleotides, the CDR3 is TGTGCCACCAGCAGGGACAGGGCAACTAATGAAAAACTGTTTTTT. Full variable domain (remainder filled in from reference TRBV15 and TRBJ1-4): DAMVIQNPRYQVTQFGKPVTLSCSQTLNHNVMYWYQQKSSQAPKLLFHYYDKDFNNEADTPDNFQSRRPNTSFCFLDIRSPGLGDTAMYLCATSRDRATNEKLFFGSGTQLSVL.